The T cell receptor beta chain described here comes from a study of cytomegalovirus exposure and HLA in healthy donors. PCR primers comprised 60 Vbeta and 13 Jbeta primers. Method: immunoSEQ multiplex PCR; TCRdb's copy keeps in-frame clones and lacks some. This table holds 95,000 to 100,000 clones, around four fifths found once. General observations from the study: The authors reported that TCR beta sequences could predict HLA-A and HLA-B alleles. These predictions were accurate for most subjects in the first cohort. Earlier analysis looked at TCR beta V segments, and most were productive about 90% or about 30% of the time. An analysis that was carried out later associated 15,000 to 20,000 TCR beta sequences with HLA alleles at 0.05 false discovery rate.

Concerning this clone: Its antigen remains unidentified.

The TCR sequence derives from a man in his forties in good health and CMV-seropositive. The sample comprised PBMCs.

The CDR3 region has the DNA TGTGCCAGCAGTGCACAGGGACGCTCCTACGAGCAGTACTTC. It is translated as CASSAQGRSYEQYF. The chain couples TRBV28 to TRBJ2-7; D perhaps matches TRBD1 (6 bases). V lost 5 bases to trimming and J lost 0 bases, with 11 bases between them. CDR3 size: 14 residues. The germline V gene has CDR1 MDHEN and CDR2 SYDVKM.